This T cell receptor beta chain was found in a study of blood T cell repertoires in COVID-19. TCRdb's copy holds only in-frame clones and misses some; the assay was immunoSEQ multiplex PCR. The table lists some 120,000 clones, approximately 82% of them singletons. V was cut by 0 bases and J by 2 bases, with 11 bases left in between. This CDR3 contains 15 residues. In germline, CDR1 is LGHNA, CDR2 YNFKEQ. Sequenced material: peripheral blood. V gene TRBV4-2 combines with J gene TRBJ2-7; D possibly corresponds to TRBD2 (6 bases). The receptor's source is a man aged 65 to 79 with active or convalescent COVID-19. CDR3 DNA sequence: TGTGCCAGCAGCCAAGAATGGGGGGAAGCCTACGAGCAGTACTTC. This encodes CASSQEWGEAYEQYF.